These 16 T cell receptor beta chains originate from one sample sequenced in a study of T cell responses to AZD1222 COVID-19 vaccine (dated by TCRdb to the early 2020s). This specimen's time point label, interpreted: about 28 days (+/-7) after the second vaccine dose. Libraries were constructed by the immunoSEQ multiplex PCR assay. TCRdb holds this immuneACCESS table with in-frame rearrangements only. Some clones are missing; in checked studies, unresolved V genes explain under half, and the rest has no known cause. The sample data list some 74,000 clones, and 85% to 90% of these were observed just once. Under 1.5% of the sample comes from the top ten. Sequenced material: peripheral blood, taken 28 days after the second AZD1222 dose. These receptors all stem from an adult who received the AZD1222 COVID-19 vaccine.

In DNA form, the CDR3 reads TGCGCCAGCAGCTCCCAGGGGGACGAGCAGTACTTC. Translation: CASSSQGDEQYF. The J gene is TRBJ2-7, the V gene TRBV5-1, with 7 nucleotides matching TRBD1. The CDR3 runs 12 residues. Germline CDR1 and CDR2: SGHRS and YFSETQ. Germline trimming cut 3 bases from V and 5 bases from J; bases unmatched to any gene: 2.

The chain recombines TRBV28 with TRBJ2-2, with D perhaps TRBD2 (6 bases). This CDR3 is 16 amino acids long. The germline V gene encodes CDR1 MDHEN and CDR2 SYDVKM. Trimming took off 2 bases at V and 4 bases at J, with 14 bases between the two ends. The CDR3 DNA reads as TGTGCCAGCAGTTTAGGCAGAGGAGGGGCCACCGGGGAGCTGTTTTTT. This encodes CASSLGRGGATGELFF.

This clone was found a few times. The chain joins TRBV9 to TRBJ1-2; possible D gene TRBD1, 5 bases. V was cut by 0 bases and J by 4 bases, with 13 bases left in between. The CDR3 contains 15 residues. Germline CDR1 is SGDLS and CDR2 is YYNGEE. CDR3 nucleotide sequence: TGTGCCAGCAGCGTAGGGAGGGGAGACCGCTATGGCTACACCTTC. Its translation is CASSVGRGDRYGYTF.

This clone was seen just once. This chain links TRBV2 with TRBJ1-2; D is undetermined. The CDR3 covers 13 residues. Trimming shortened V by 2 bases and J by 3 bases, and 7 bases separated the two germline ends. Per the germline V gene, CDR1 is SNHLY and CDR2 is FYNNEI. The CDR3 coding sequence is TGTGCCAGCAGTGAACAGGCCGACTATGGCTACACCTTC. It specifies CASSEQADYGYTF.

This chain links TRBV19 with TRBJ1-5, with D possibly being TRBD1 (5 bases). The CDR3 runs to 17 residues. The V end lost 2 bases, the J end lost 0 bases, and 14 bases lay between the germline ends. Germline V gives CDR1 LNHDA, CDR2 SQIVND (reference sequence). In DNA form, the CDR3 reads TGTGCCAGTAGTATAAGTTCAGGGTACTATAGCAATCAGCCCCAGCATTTT. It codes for CASSISSGYYSNQPQHF.

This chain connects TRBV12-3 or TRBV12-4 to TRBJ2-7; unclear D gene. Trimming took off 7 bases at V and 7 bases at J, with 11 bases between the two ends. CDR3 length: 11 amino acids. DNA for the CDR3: TGTGCCAGCACCCTCCTGGGGGAGCAGTACTTC. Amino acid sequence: CASTLLGEQYF.

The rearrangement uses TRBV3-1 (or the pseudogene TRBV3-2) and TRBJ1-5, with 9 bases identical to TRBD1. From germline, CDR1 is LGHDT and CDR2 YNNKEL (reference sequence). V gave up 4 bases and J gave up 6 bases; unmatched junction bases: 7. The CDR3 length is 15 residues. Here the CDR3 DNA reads TGTGCCAGCAGCCTACAGGGGGCAGAGGGTCAGCCCCAGCATTTT. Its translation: CASSLQGAEGQPQHF.

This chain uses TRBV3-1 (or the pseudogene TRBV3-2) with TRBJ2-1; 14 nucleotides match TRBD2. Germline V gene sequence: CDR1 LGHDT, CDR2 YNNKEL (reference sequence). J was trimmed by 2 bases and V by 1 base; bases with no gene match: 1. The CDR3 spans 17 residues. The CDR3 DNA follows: TGTGCCAGCAGCCAAGGGACTAGCGGGGGGACCTACAATGAGCAGTTCTTC. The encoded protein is CASSQGTSGGTYNEQFF.

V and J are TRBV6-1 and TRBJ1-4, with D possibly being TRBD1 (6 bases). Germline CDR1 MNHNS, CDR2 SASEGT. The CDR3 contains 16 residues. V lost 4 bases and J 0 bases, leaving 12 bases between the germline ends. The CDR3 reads CASSGGQPATNEKLFF. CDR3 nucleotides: TGTGCCAGCAGTGGAGGACAGCCCGCAACTAATGAAAAACTGTTTTTT.

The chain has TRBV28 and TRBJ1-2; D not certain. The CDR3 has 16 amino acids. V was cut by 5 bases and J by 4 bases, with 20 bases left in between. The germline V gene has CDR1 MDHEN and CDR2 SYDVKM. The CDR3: CASSPFDFGGVYGYTF. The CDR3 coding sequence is TGTGCCAGCAGTCCCTTTGACTTCGGAGGTGTCTATGGCTACACCTTC.

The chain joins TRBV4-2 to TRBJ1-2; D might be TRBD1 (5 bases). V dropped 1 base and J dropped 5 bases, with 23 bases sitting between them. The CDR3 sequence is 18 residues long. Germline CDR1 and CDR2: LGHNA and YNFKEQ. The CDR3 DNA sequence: TGTGCCAGCAGCCAAGTGGGGCCTCTACAACAATTTCGGTATGGCTACACCTTC. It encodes CASSQVGPLQQFRYGYTF.

The chain's CDR3 is CASSLDSNSYNEQFF. Written as DNA, the CDR3 is TGTGCCAGCAGCTTAGATTCCAACAGCTACAATGAGCAGTTCTTC. The rearrangement joins TRBV11-2 to TRBJ2-1; D is uncertain. This CDR3 has 15 residues. Trimming removed 0 bases from V and 3 bases from J, with 9 bases in between. Germline V CDR1 and CDR2: SGHAT, FQNNGV. Looking up the rest from reference TRBV11-2 and TRBJ2-1 gives the full variable domain: EAGVAQSPRYKIIEKRQSVAFWCNPISGHATLYWYQQILGQGPKLLIQFQNNGVVDDSQLPKDRFSAERLKGVDSTLKIQPAKLEDSAVYLCASSLDSNSYNEQFFGPGTRLTVL.

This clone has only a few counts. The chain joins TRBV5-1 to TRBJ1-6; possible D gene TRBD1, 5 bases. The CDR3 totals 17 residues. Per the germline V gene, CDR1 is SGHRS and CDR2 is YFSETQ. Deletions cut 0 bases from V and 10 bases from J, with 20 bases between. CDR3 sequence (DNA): TGCGCCAGCAGCTTGGCCGGGGCGAGGGCCGCCGGATCACCCCTCCACTTT. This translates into CASSLAGARAAGSPLHF.

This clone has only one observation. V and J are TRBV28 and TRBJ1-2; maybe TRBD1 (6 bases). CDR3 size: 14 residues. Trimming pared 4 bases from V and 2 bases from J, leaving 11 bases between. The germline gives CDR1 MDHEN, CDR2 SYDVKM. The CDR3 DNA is TGTGCCAGCAGTTCTTGGACAGACAACTATGGCTACACCTTC. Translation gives CASSSWTDNYGYTF.

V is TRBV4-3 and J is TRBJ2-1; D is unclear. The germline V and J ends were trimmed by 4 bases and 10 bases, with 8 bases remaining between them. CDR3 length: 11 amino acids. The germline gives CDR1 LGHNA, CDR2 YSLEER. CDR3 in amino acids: CASSLGTEQFF. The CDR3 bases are TGCGCCAGCAGCCTCGGAACGGAGCAGTTCTTC.

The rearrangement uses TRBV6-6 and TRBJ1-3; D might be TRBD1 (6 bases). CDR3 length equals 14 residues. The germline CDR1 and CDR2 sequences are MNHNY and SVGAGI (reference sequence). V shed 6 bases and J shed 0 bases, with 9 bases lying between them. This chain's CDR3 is CASRGDTSGNTIYF. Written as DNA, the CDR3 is TGTGCCAGCAGGGGGGACACCTCTGGAAACACCATATATTTT.